Shown below are 2 T cell receptor beta chains from a single sample sequenced in a study of blood T cell repertoires in COVID-19. TCRdb keeps only in-frame clones here, not all; method: immunoSEQ multiplex PCR. The profile shows about 170,000 clones, 88% of them singletons. The sequencing sample was made of peripheral blood. All receptors derive from a man aged 50 to 59 who had recovered from COVID-19.

The chain employs TRBV20-1 and TRBJ1-3; 8 nucleotides align to TRBD1. CDR1 and CDR2 (germline): DFQATT, SNEGSKA (reference sequence). The CDR3 covers 17 residues. The ends lost 3 bases at V and 1 base at J; junction bases unmatched: 11. CDR3 nucleotides: TGCAGTGCTAGTCAGGGGGCGCGGGGAGGATCTGGAAACACCATATATTTT. It translates to CSASQGARGGSGNTIYF.

The chain is built from TRBV7-2 and TRBJ2-1; 8 bases are a match to TRBD2. Germline CDR1 is SGHTA and CDR2 is FQGNSA. The CDR3 runs to 18 residues. V trimming: 2 bases; J trimming: 0 bases; junction bases outside the gene matches: 9. For the CDR3, the DNA is TGTGCCAGCAGCTTAATCGCGGGGGGCCTAAGCTCCTACAATGAGCAGTTCTTC. As protein: CASSLIAGGLSSYNEQFF.